These T cell receptor beta chains were read from a single sample in a study of T cells in tumors after PD-1 blockade. Generated by immunoSEQ multiplex PCR, the TCRdb table keeps only in-frame clones and is missing some. The data show 15,000 or so clones, approximately 80% seen once. Sample: PBMCs, taken after anti-PD-1 treatment. These receptor sequences come from a human donor with basal cell carcinoma. Both conserved end residues are part of each CDR3. The order of the fields is V gene, J gene, clone size, D gene, CDR3 DNA, CDR3 protein. The D gene is left open where the match is weak. Some rows have no size entry. The others give once, few or many, or a class for an expanded clone.

TRBV24-1	TRBJ1-2	-	-	TGTGCCACCAGTGACCCCGACACCCGCTATGGCTACACCTTC	CATSDPDTRYGYTF
TRBV19	TRBJ1-2	few	TRBD1	TGTGCCAGTAGTATTCCCCGGGACAGGGGGCGCCACTATGGCTACACCTTC	CASSIPRDRGRHYGYTF
TRBV3-1/TRBV3-2	TRBJ2-1	-	-	TGTGCCAGCAGCCAAGAACCCCGGGAGCAGTTCTTC	CASSQEPREQFF
TRBV19	TRBJ2-7	medium-sized	-	TGTGCCAGTAGTATATTTGGCCCCATCCGGATGGTCGAGCAGTACTTC	CASSIFGPIRMVEQYF
TRBV5-1	TRBJ1-1	-	-	TGCGCCAGCACGCCCAGGGGCAAAGGTTACACTGAAGCTTTCTTT	CASTPRGKGYTEAFF
TRBV9	TRBJ2-2	-	TRBD2	TGTGCCAGCAGCGTAGGCTCTTGGGTGGGACTAGCGGGAGCAAAGGGCACCGGGGAGCTGTTTTTT	CASSVGSWVGLAGAKGTGELFF
TRBV7-9	TRBJ2-4	-	-	TGTGCCAGCAGCTTCCCTGCCGTATCCGCCGTAGCCAAAAACATTCAGTACTTC	CASSFPAVSAVAKNIQYF
TRBV20-1	TRBJ2-1	-	TRBD2	TGCAGTGCTAGTAAGCTAGCGGGCTCCTACAATGAGCAGTTCTTC	CSASKLAGSYNEQFF
TRBV10-3	TRBJ2-2	-	TRBD2	TGTGCCATCAGTAGTACTAGCGGGAGGATGGTCGGGGAGCTGTTTTTT	CAISSTSGRMVGELFF
TRBV7-9	TRBJ1-1	-	TRBD1	TGTGCCAGCAGCCCATCAGGGTGGGACAGAACGGACCTAAACACTGAAGCTTTCTTT	CASSPSGWDRTDLNTEAFF
TRBV5-6	TRBJ2-3	-	TRBD2	TGTGCCAGCAGCCGAGGACTAGCGGTGAGCACAGATACGCAGTATTTT	CASSRGLAVSTDTQYF
TRBV6-2/TRBV6-3	TRBJ2-7	-	-	TGTGCCAGCAGTGCACCGGGATACAACTACGAGCAGTACTTC	CASSAPGYNYEQYF
TRBV7-3	TRBJ2-5	few	TRBD2	TGTGCCAGCAGCCCTAGCGGGAGGCAAGAGACCCAGTACTTC	CASSPSGRQETQYF
TRBV6-6	TRBJ2-7	-	TRBD2	TGTGCCAGCAGTAATACAGGGACTAGTGGTGAGCAGTACTTC	CASSNTGTSGEQYF
TRBV4-1	TRBJ1-1	-	-	TGCGCCAGCAGCCAGGCCGGGGGGGGCACTGAAGCTTTCTTT	CASSQAGGGTEAFF
TRBV11-3	TRBJ2-2	-	TRBD1	TGTGCCAGCAGCTCATGGACAGGGGGCAGAACCGGGGAGCTGTTTTTT	CASSSWTGGRTGELFF
TRBV19	TRBJ2-4	-	-	TGTGCCAGTAGTCCACGACAGGACTTAGCCAAAAACATTCAGTACTTC	CASSPRQDLAKNIQYF
TRBV2	TRBJ2-5	-	-	TGTGCCAGCGCGCTGGACAGAGGGGAGACCCAGTACTTC	CASALDRGETQYF
TRBV4-3	TRBJ2-1	few	-	TGCGCCAGCAGCCAAGATATCCGGGGGACCGCTTCCACATACAATGAGCAGTTCTTC	CASSQDIRGTASTYNEQFF
TRBV9	TRBJ1-1	-	-	TGTGCCAGCAGCAGGGGTAGGAACACTGAAGCTTTCTTT	CASSRGRNTEAFF
TRBV2	TRBJ2-5	-	TRBD2	TGTGCCAGCAGATGGACTAGCTCCGGGGAGACCCAGTACTTC	CASRWTSSGETQYF
TRBV6-6	TRBJ1-1	-	-	TGTGCCAGCAAGAATAAGGTTTACACTGAAGCTTTCTTT	CASKNKVYTEAFF
TRBV5-1	TRBJ2-4	-	-	TGCGCCAGCAGCCCAGGGATAGCCAAAAACATTCAGTACTTC	CASSPGIAKNIQYF
TRBV4-2	TRBJ2-5	-	-	TGTGCCAGCAGCCAAGTGGGGGAGCGGGAGACCCAGTACTTC	CASSQVGERETQYF
TRBV9	TRBJ2-6	-	TRBD1	TGTGCCAGCAGCACACAAACCGGGACAGGCTTGTCTGGGGCCAACGTCCTGACTTTC	CASSTQTGTGLSGANVLTF
TRBV4-1	TRBJ1-3	-	-	TGCGCCAGCAGCCAGGCGGGTAGTTCTGGAAACACCATATATTTT	CASSQAGSSGNTIYF
TRBV6-2/TRBV6-3	TRBJ2-6	-	-	TGTGCCAGCAGTTACCGTCAGGGTCCGGCTGGGGCCAACGTCCTGACTTTC	CASSYRQGPAGANVLTF
TRBV9	TRBJ1-1	-	-	TGTGCCAGCAGCCCTCGGGGGAACACTGAAGCTTTCTTT	CASSPRGNTEAFF
TRBV9	TRBJ2-5	-	TRBD2	TGTGCCAGCAGAGGGACTAGCGGAGAGACCCAGTACTTC	CASRGTSGETQYF
TRBV7-3	TRBJ1-6	-	-	TGTGCCAGCAGTATTCAAGGACGCTCCTATAATTCACCCCTCCACTTT	CASSIQGRSYNSPLHF
TRBV5-1	TRBJ2-7	-	TRBD1	TGCGCCAGCAGCTTGGGAGGGACAGGGGTCACCTACGAGCAGTACTTC	CASSLGGTGVTYEQYF
TRBV7-6	TRBJ2-1	few	-	TGTGCCAGCAGCGCCGAGGGACCTACCAATGAGCAGTTCTTC	CASSAEGPTNEQFF
TRBV9	TRBJ1-1	-	-	TGTGCCAGCAGCGCCGACTCCCGAGGGACTGAAGCTTTCTTT	CASSADSRGTEAFF
TRBV29-1	TRBJ2-3	-	-	TGCAGCGTTCGAGCGGAGAGCACAGATACGCAGTATTTT	CSVRAESTDTQYF
TRBV28	TRBJ1-4	-	-	TGTGCCAGCAGTTCCACGTATGCAACTAATGAAAAACTGTTTTTT	CASSSTYATNEKLFF
TRBV28	TRBJ2-5	-	TRBD1	TGTGCCAGCAGTAAGACAGGGTGGAACTTACAAGAGACCCAGTACTTC	CASSKTGWNLQETQYF
TRBV3-1/TRBV3-2	TRBJ2-5	-	-	TGTGCCAGCAGCCAATCTTTGAGCGCCAGGGAGACCCAGTACTTC	CASSQSLSARETQYF
TRBV6-1	TRBJ1-3	-	-	TGTGCCAGCAGTGAAGCTCCACCCACCATATATTTT	CASSEAPPTIYF
TRBV19	TRBJ2-3	-	TRBD2	TGTGCCAGTGCCTGGCGGGGGGGCACAGATACGCAGTATTTT	CASAWRGGTDTQYF
TRBV12-3/TRBV12-4	TRBJ2-1	-	TRBD1	TGTGCCAGCAGTTTCGCAGGGGGTGATGAGCAGTTCTTC	CASSFAGGDEQFF
TRBV6-5	TRBJ1-5	-	-	TGTGCCAGCAGGGGGTCCTCAGGTTATCAGCCCCAGCATTTT	CASRGSSGYQPQHF
TRBV20-1	TRBJ1-5	-	-	TGCAGTGCTAGTCGTGGGTATATCGATCAGGAGCAGCCCCAGCATTTT	CSASRGYIDQEQPQHF